Below are 13 T cell receptor beta chains sequenced from a single sample in a study of CD8 T cells in ankylosing spondylitis (dated by TCRdb to 2017 to 2019). Library preparation was by 5' RACE. TCRdb shows the sequencer as Illumina HiSeq 2500. TCRdb redid the processing of the public reads, applying fastp at Q25 and MiXCR, and retained in-frame beta chains. Every entry covers one CDR3 protein and lists the most common genes and DNA from its rows. This sample gives about 310,000 distinct CDR3 sequences in total; less than 25% of them show up just once. The ten largest clones add up to roughly 4% of the sample. The specimen was blood, either unsorted or a sorted T cell fraction (not recorded which). The receptors derive from a female donor with ankylosing spondylitis or in good health (not recorded which).

This sequence joins TRBV20-1 and TRBJ2-1; 16 bases align to TRBD2. The CDR3 is 21 residues long. The ends lost 6 bases at V and 2 bases at J; junction bases unmatched: 19. The germline CDR1 and CDR2 sequences are DFQATT and SNEGSKA (reference sequence). The CDR3 loop reads CSARQLIGTSGRAGPYNEQFF. Written as DNA, the CDR3 is TGCAGTGCCCGACAGTTGATAGGGACTAGCGGGAGGGCCGGCCCCTACAATGAGCAGTTCTTC.

V is TRBV20-1 and J is TRBJ2-7; D uncertain. The germline gives CDR1 DFQATT, CDR2 SNEGSKA (reference sequence). The CDR3 length is 13 residues. The ends were cut back, 1 base at V and 3 bases at J, with 10 bases in the middle. The CDR3 region is CSARGRVDYEQYF. The CDR3 region has the DNA TGCAGTGCTAGAGGCCGGGTAGACTACGAGCAGTACTTC.

This clonotype was picked up a small number of times. The gene calls are TRBV20-1 and TRBJ2-3, with TRBD1 matching 7 bases. The J segment lost 0 bases and the V segment lost 4 bases, leaving 7 bases of the junction unmatched. The CDR3 loop spans 15 amino acids. Germline V gene lookup returns CDR1 DFQATT and CDR2 SNEGSKA (reference sequence). The CDR3, as DNA: TGCAGTGCTATAAGTGGGACAGCTAGCACAGATACGCAGTATTTT. Its translation: CSAISGTASTDTQYF.

This clonotype was picked up a small number of times. This chain joins TRBV2 and TRBJ2-1; 13 bases are shared with TRBD2. Germline CDR1 is SNHLY and CDR2 is FYNNEI. After removal of 6 bases from V and 8 bases from J, the junction contained 19 bases not matched to a gene. The CDR3 totals 19 residues. CDR3 in DNA: TGTGCCAGCAGCGCAAGGACTAGCGGGAGAGGCTTTGTTAGGGATGAGCAGTTCTTC. The encoded protein is CASSARTSGRGFVRDEQFF. Drawing the rest from reference TRBV2 and TRBJ2-1, the complete variable domain is EPEVTQTPSHQVTQMGQEVILRCVPISNHLYFYWYRQILGQKVEFLVSFYNNEISEKSEIFDDQFSVERPDGSNFTLKIRSTKLEDSAMYFCASSARTSGRGFVRDEQFFGPGTRLTVL.

The rearrangement joins TRBV9 to TRBJ2-1; 9 bases are a match to TRBD2. The CDR3 sequence is 15 residues long. Germline trimming cut 0 bases from V and 5 bases from J; bases unmatched to any gene: 3. Germline values: CDR1 SGDLS, CDR2 YYNGEE. CDR3 residues: CASSVAGLANNEQFF. The DNA of the CDR3 is TGTGCCAGCAGCGTAGCTGGACTAGCGAACAATGAGCAGTTCTTC.

The chain links TRBV20-1 to TRBJ2-3; D ambiguous. This CDR3 spans 14 amino acids. V dropped 2 bases and J dropped 2 bases, with 11 bases sitting between them. Germline V CDR1 and CDR2: DFQATT, SNEGSKA (reference sequence). CDR3 loop: CSARLTGYTDTQYF. The CDR3 DNA reads as TGCAGTGCTAGATTAACGGGTTACACAGATACGCAGTATTTT.

This clonotype appeared many times. This rearrangement joins TRBV6-5 to TRBJ1-1; D ambiguous. V shed 2 bases and J shed 5 bases, with 9 bases lying between them. The length of the CDR3 is 13 residues. The germline CDR1 and CDR2 sequences are MNHEY and SVGAGI. The CDR3 here is CASSYGQLTEAFF. The CDR3 nucleotides are TGTGCCAGCAGTTACGGGCAACTAACTGAAGCTTTCTTT.

This clonotype was observed a handful of times. V gene TRBV25-1 combines with J gene TRBJ2-7; D remains ambiguous. Germline-derived CDR1 and CDR2 are MGHDK and SYGVNS. CDR3 length equals 13 residues. V was cut by 5 bases and J by 7 bases, with 15 bases left in between. The CDR3 sequence: CASSSQKVGEQYF. The CDR3 DNA follows: TGTGCCAGCAGTTCACAGAAGGTGGGTGAGCAGTACTTC.

V usage is TRBV7-2 and J usage is TRBJ2-5; 13 nucleotides match TRBD2. Germline CDR1 is SGHTA and CDR2 is FQGNSA. V lost 4 bases and J lost 5; bases outside the gene matches: 10. The CDR3 is 17 residues long. The CDR3 region is CASSSILAGGPGETQYF. CDR3 in DNA: TGTGCCAGCAGCTCTATACTAGCGGGAGGGCCGGGGGAGACCCAGTACTTC.

This clonotype has more than one count but fewer than ten. The chain recombines TRBV3-1 with TRBJ1-1; no firm D call. V was cut by 4 bases and J by 5 bases, with 14 bases left in between. This CDR3 has 14 residues. Per the germline V gene, CDR1 is LGHDT and CDR2 is YNNKEL (reference sequence). The CDR3 DNA is TGTGCCAGCAGCCTCTCCCCGAGGGAGACTGAAGCTTTCTTT. Its protein is CASSLSPRETEAFF.

This clonotype showed up just a few times. The V and J genes are TRBV5-1 and TRBJ2-1; D possibly corresponds to TRBD1 (5 bases). The germline V and J ends were trimmed by 4 bases and 6 bases, with 14 bases remaining between them. In germline, CDR1 is SGHRS, CDR2 YFSETQ. This CDR3 spans 14 amino acids. The CDR3 bases are TGCGCCAGCAGCCCTGGGGCAGTCGTCAATGAGCAGTTCTTC. Protein product: CASSPGAVVNEQFF.

This clonotype showed up just a few times. The chain joins TRBV7-9 to TRBJ2-7; possibly TRBD1 or TRBD2 for D (6 bases each). The ends were cut back, 2 bases at V and 12 bases at J, with 14 bases in the middle. The CDR3 totals 12 residues. Germline lookup yields CDR1 SEHNR and CDR2 FQNEAQ (reference sequence). The DNA for the CDR3 is TGTGCCAGCAGCTTAATGGGGGGCGCGGGGTACTTC. This translates into CASSLMGGAGYF.

This clonotype was counted only a few times. A junction end diverges from the germline sequence, so it may reflect a read error. The CDR3 reads CASSQDVKRTDTLYF. CDR3 sequence (DNA): TGCGCCAGCAGCCAAGACGTCAAGCGGACAGATACGCTGTATTTT. This sequence joins TRBV4-3 and TRBJ2-3; TRBD1 is a possible D gene (6 bases). The CDR3 has 15 residues. Germline CDR1 reads LGHNA; CDR2 reads YSLEER.